The 27 T cell receptor beta chains presented below share a single source sample, sequenced in a study of blood T cell repertoires in COVID-19. Assay: immunoSEQ multiplex PCR; the TCRdb copy retains only in-frame clones and omits some. The sample contains hundreds of thousands of clones, about 83% of which appear only once. Sequenced: peripheral blood. These receptors were collected from a man in his fifties or sixties who had recovered from COVID-19.

As DNA, the CDR3 is TGCGCCAGCAGCTTGGTAGGACAGATTCAAGAGACCCAGTACTTC. It yields the protein CASSLVGQIQETQYF. This chain uses TRBV5-1 with TRBJ2-5; possible D gene TRBD1, 6 bases. Trimming left V 0 bases short and J 2 bases short, with 11 bases between. The CDR3 has 15 amino acids. Germline CDR1 SGHRS, CDR2 YFSETQ. Combining the CDR3 with reference TRBV5-1 and TRBJ2-5 gives the whole variable domain KAGVTQTPRYLIKTRGQQVTLSCSPISGHRSVSWYQQTPGQGLQFLFEYFSETQRNKGNFPGRFSGRQFSNSRSEMNVSTLELGDSALYLCASSLVGQIQETQYFGPGTRLLVL.

V and J are TRBV9 and TRBJ2-3; D remains ambiguous. V lost 0 bases and J lost 3, with 5 bases in between. CDR3 length: 13 amino acids. The germline V gene encodes CDR1 SGDLS and CDR2 YYNGEE. The CDR3 nucleotides read TGTGCCAGCAGCGTAGGGCCAACAGATACGCAGTATTTT. Its translation is CASSVGPTDTQYF.

This chain links TRBV4-3 with TRBJ2-2, with TRBD2 matching 7 bases. V shed 3 bases and J 4 bases; nucleotides not matched to a gene: 5. Germline assignment: CDR1 LGHNA and CDR2 YSLEER. The CDR3 is 15 residues long. The CDR3 nucleotides are TGCGCCAGCAGCCAGTTGCGGGGGAGCACCGGGGAGCTGTTTTTT. Translation gives CASSQLRGSTGELFF.

V is TRBV7-3 and J is TRBJ2-3; a possible D gene is TRBD1 (6 bases). V was cut by 6 bases and J by 5 bases, with 15 bases left in between. Per the germline V gene, CDR1 is SGHTA and CDR2 is FQGTGA. This CDR3 has 14 amino acids. The CDR3, as DNA: TGTGCCAGCAGTGGACAGTTTGGCAAAGATACGCAGTATTTT. Translation gives CASSGQFGKDTQYF.

The rearrangement uses TRBV7-2 and TRBJ2-7; D is unclear. V lost 3 bases, J lost 4 bases, and 10 bases lay in between. The CDR3 spans 13 residues. The germline V gene encodes CDR1 SGHTA and CDR2 FQGNSA. CDR3 nucleotides: TGTGCCAGCAGCTTTCATTCCGGTTACGAGCAGTACTTC. This translates into CASSFHSGYEQYF.

V is TRBV4-1 and J is TRBJ2-3; TRBD2 agrees at 9 bases. Germline CDR1 MGHRA, CDR2 YSYEKL. CDR3 length equals 17 residues. V lost 0 bases to trimming and J lost 4 bases; unmatched junction nucleotides: 8. The CDR3 protein is CASSQDPSGGPADTQYF. CDR3 bases: TGCGCCAGCAGCCAAGATCCCAGCGGGGGGCCGGCAGATACGCAGTATTTT.

This rearrangement joins TRBV5-1 to TRBJ2-7; 9 bases agree with TRBD2. The junction had 10 bases not matched to a gene; V was cut back by 0 bases and J by 6 bases. Germline values: CDR1 SGHRS, CDR2 YFSETQ. The CDR3 covers 16 residues. This chain's CDR3 is CASSLEPASGKVEQYF. CDR3 bases: TGCGCCAGCAGCTTGGAACCTGCTAGCGGGAAAGTCGAGCAGTACTTC. The full variable domain, completed using reference TRBV5-1 and TRBJ2-7, is KAGVTQTPRYLIKTRGQQVTLSCSPISGHRSVSWYQQTPGQGLQFLFEYFSETQRNKGNFPGRFSGRQFSNSRSEMNVSTLELGDSALYLCASSLEPASGKVEQYFGPGTRLTVT.

The gene calls are TRBV3-1 (or the pseudogene TRBV3-2) and TRBJ2-7; D perhaps matches TRBD2 (5 bases). Germline CDR1 reads LGHDT; CDR2 reads YNNKEL (reference sequence). Trimming took off 1 base at V and 12 bases at J, with 13 bases between the two ends. This CDR3 comprises 12 residues. Written as DNA, the CDR3 is TGTGCCAGCAGCCAAGGGTCTAGCTGGGGGTACTTC. Translation gives CASSQGSSWGYF.

The chain employs TRBV30 and TRBJ2-2; 8 bases are shared with TRBD1. The CDR3 extends over 15 amino acids. In germline, CDR1 is GTSNPN, CDR2 SVGIG (reference sequence). Trimming cost V 3 bases and J 1 base; bases outside gene matches: 4. CDR3 DNA sequence: TGTGCCTGGAGGATTGGGACAGGGAACACCGGGGAGCTGTTTTTT. It encodes CAWRIGTGNTGELFF.

This clone occurred a few times. CDR3 amino acids: CASRPRQGDNSPLHF. In DNA, the CDR3 is TGTGCCAGCAGGCCTAGACAGGGGGATAATTCACCCCTCCACTTT. The chain couples TRBV2 to TRBJ1-6; 9 bases are a match to TRBD1. The CDR3 covers 15 residues. V shed 6 bases and J 5 bases; nucleotides not matched to a gene: 5. Germline CDR1 SNHLY, CDR2 FYNNEI.

The V gene is TRBV11-2, the J gene TRBJ2-2; 7 nucleotides line up with TRBD1. Germline loops: CDR1 SGHAT, CDR2 FQNNGV. The ends lost 4 bases at V and 1 base at J; junction bases unmatched: 3. The CDR3 runs 15 residues. This chain's CDR3 is CASSWDSRNTGELFF. CDR3 DNA sequence: TGTGCCAGCAGCTGGGACAGTCGGAACACCGGGGAGCTGTTTTTT.

The genes are TRBV5-1 and TRBJ1-1; D ambiguous. CDR3 length: 15 amino acids. Trimming cost V 2 bases and J 1 base, with 12 bases left between them. Per the germline V gene, CDR1 is SGHRS and CDR2 is YFSETQ. CDR3 in amino acids: CASSLTGKSNTEAFF. The CDR3 DNA sequence: TGCGCCAGCAGCTTAACCGGGAAGTCGAACACTGAAGCTTTCTTT.

The chain recombines TRBV28 with TRBJ2-1; no clear D. Germline CDR1 reads MDHEN; CDR2 reads SYDVKM. The CDR3 contains 15 residues. V lost 2 bases and J 0 bases, leaving 8 bases between the germline ends. The CDR3 sequence is CASSLALSSYNEQFF. CDR3 nucleotides: TGTGCCAGCAGTTTAGCCCTGAGCTCCTACAATGAGCAGTTCTTC.

This clone occurred a few times. V gene TRBV3-1 (or the pseudogene TRBV3-2) combines with J gene TRBJ1-6; a weak D match, TRBD1 (5 bases). From germline, CDR1 is LGHDT and CDR2 YNNKEL (reference sequence). CDR3 size: 14 residues. Trimming pared 1 base from V and 6 bases from J, leaving 7 bases between. CDR3 bases: TGTGCCAGCAGCCAAGGCAGGGCTAATTCACCCCTCCACTTT. Amino acid sequence: CASSQGRANSPLHF.

A single count supports this clone. The chain links TRBV29-1 to TRBJ2-7, with a weak D call TRBD1 (5 bases). V was trimmed by 2 bases and J by 6 bases, leaving 8 bases between them. The germline gives CDR1 SQVTM, CDR2 ANQGSEA. The CDR3 sequence is 11 residues long. The CDR3 DNA reads as TGCAGCGTTGAATCAGGGTTCGAGCAGTACTTC. Its translation: CSVESGFEQYF.

The chain employs TRBV27 and TRBJ2-6, with D possibly matching TRBD2 (5 bases). CDR3 length: 15 amino acids. Trimming removed 2 bases at V and 4 bases at J, with 9 bases between. Germline V gene lookup returns CDR1 MNHEY and CDR2 SMNVEV (reference sequence). The CDR3 DNA follows: TGTGCCAGCAGTTTAGAGGGTGCCGGGGCCAACGTCCTGACTTTC. Its protein is CASSLEGAGANVLTF.

J is TRBJ1-1 and V is TRBV12-3 or TRBV12-4; no clear D gene. The length of the CDR3 is 11 residues. V lost 6 bases and J 8 bases, leaving 10 bases between the germline ends. CDR3 in amino acids: CASSPGGEAFF. The CDR3 DNA follows: TGTGCCAGCAGCCCGGGAGGAGAAGCTTTCTTT.

The chain combines TRBV9 with TRBJ2-3, with 9 positions matching TRBD2. With 3 bases clipped from V and 1 base from J, the junction kept 12 bases outside the gene matches. CDR1 and CDR2 from the germline V gene are SGDLS and YYNGEE. This CDR3 region has 18 residues. The CDR3 reads CASSASTGTSWGTDTQYF. CDR3 sequence (DNA): TGTGCCAGCAGCGCTTCCACCGGGACTAGCTGGGGCACAGATACGCAGTATTTT.

The genes are TRBV9 and TRBJ2-3, with a weak D call TRBD2 (6 bases). V lost 3 bases and J 9 bases, leaving 17 bases between the germline ends. Germline-derived CDR1 and CDR2 are SGDLS and YYNGEE. The CDR3 length is 14 residues. The DNA of the CDR3 is TGTGCCAGCAGCGGTGAAGGAGATGGGGGGACGCAGTATTTT. Translating gives CASSGEGDGGTQYF.

The V call is TRBV5-1, the J call TRBJ1-1; D is undetermined. This CDR3 region has 17 residues. Trimming left V 0 bases short and J 0 bases short, with 15 bases between. Germline V gene lookup returns CDR1 SGHRS and CDR2 YFSETQ. CDR3 nucleotides: TGCGCCAGCAGCTTGGTTCTAGGCATAACCATGAACACTGAAGCTTTCTTT. It codes for CASSLVLGITMNTEAFF.

J is TRBJ2-5 and V is TRBV7-3, with 9 bases fitting TRBD1. The CDR3 totals 15 residues. Trimming took 4 bases from V and 5 from J; bases not matched to a gene: 8. In germline, CDR1 is SGHTA, CDR2 FQGTGA. DNA of the CDR3: TGTGCCAGCAGCTCACAGACAGGGGGGTACGAGACCCAGTACTTC. This sequence encodes CASSSQTGGYETQYF.

V is TRBV12-3 or TRBV12-4 and J is TRBJ1-1; possibly TRBD1 for D (6 bases). The V and J ends lost 4 bases and 11 bases respectively, with 11 bases between them. This CDR3 comprises 11 residues. The CDR3: CASSSGQGAFF. The CDR3 nucleotides read TGTGCCAGCAGTTCCGGGCAGGGGGCTTTCTTT.

The CDR3 loop is CASSQEGGSGAYGYTF. The CDR3 coding sequence is TGCGCCAGCAGCCAAGAAGGCGGAAGCGGCGCCTATGGCTACACCTTC. The gene calls are TRBV4-3 and TRBJ1-2; D remains unclear. CDR3 length equals 16 residues. V dropped 0 bases and J dropped 4 bases, with 15 bases sitting between them. CDR1 is LGHNA, CDR2 YSLEER, per germline.

This chain connects TRBV19 to TRBJ1-3; tentatively, D is TRBD1 (5 bases). Germline CDR1 is LNHDA and CDR2 is SQIVND (reference sequence). Trimming took 7 bases from V and 0 from J, leaving 16 bases between them. CDR3 length equals 16 residues. The CDR3 DNA reads as TGTGCCAGTATGCGGTCCAGGGTCCACTCTGGAAACACCATATATTTT. It encodes CASMRSRVHSGNTIYF. Complete variable domain (other parts from reference TRBV19 and TRBJ1-3): DGGITQSPKYLFRKEGQNVTLSCEQNLNHDAMYWYRQDPGQGLRLIYYSQIVNDFQKGDIAEGYSVSREKKESFPLTVTSAQKNPTAFYLCASMRSRVHSGNTIYFGEGSWLTVV.

The CDR3 reads CASSPRQDTEAFF. The CDR3, as DNA: TGTGCCAGCTCACCCCGACAGGACACTGAAGCTTTCTTT. This chain links TRBV18 with TRBJ1-1, with a weak D call TRBD1 (6 bases). V gave up 3 bases and J gave up 3 bases, with 8 bases separating them. The germline V gene has CDR1 KGHSH and CDR2 LQKENI. This CDR3 region has 13 residues.

The chain joins TRBV14 to TRBJ2-7, with no clear D. The germline CDR1 and CDR2 sequences are SGHDN and FVKESK. CDR3 size: 12 residues. V was trimmed by 3 bases and J by 3 bases, leaving 6 bases between them. CDR3 in amino acids: CASSQNGYEQYF. The CDR3, as DNA: TGTGCCAGCAGCCAGAACGGCTACGAGCAGTACTTC.

This clone was observed a single time. The genes are TRBV5-4 and TRBJ2-2; 7 bases are a match to TRBD1. CDR3 length: 15 amino acids. V lost 4 bases to trimming and J lost 1 base; unmatched junction nucleotides: 4. CDR1 SGHNT and CDR2 YYREEE come from the germline V gene (reference sequence). The CDR3 DNA follows: TGTGCCAGCAGCCCTAGACAGGGGAACACCGGGGAGCTGTTTTTT. Translating it yields CASSPRQGNTGELFF. The complete variable domain, with remaining parts taken from reference TRBV5-4 and TRBJ2-2, reads ETGVTQSPTHLIKTRGQQVTLRCSSQSGHNTVSWYQQALGQGPQFIFQYYREEENGRGNFPPRFSGLQFPNYSSELNVNALELDDSALYLCASSPRQGNTGELFFGEGSRLTVL.